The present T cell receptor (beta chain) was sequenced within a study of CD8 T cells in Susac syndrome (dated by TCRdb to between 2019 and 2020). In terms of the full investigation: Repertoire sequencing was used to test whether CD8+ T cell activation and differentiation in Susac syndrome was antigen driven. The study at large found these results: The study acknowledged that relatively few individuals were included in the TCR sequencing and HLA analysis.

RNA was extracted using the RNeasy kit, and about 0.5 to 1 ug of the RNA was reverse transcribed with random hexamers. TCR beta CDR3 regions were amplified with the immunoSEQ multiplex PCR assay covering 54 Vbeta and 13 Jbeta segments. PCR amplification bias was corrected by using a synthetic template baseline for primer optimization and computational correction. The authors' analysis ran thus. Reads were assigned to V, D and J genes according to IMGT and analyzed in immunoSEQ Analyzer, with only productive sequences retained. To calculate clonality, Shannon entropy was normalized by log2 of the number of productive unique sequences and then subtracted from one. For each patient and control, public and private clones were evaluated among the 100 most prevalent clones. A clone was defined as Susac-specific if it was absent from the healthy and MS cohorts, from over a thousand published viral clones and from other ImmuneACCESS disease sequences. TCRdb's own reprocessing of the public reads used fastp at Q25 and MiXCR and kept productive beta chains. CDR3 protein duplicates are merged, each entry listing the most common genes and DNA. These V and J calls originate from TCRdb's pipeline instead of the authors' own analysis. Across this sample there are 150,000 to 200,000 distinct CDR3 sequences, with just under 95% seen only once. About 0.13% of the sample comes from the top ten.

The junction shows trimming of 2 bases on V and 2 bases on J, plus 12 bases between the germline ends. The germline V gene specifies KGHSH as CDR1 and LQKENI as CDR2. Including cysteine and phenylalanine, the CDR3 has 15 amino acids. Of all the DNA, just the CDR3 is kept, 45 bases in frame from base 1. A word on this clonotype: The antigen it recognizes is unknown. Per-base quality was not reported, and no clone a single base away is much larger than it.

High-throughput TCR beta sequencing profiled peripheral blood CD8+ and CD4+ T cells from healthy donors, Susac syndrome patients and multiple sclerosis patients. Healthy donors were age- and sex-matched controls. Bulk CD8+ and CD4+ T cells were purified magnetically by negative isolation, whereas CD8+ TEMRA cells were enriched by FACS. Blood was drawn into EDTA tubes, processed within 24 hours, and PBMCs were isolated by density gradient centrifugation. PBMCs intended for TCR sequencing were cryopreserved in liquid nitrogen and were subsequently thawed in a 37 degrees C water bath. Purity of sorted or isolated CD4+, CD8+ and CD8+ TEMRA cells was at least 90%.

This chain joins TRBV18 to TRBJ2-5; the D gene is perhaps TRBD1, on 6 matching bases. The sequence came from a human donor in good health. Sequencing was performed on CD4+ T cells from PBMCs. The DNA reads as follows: TGTGCCAGCTCACCAATAACGACAGGTCAAGAGACCCAGTACTTC. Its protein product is CASSPITTGQETQYF.